This TCR beta chain was sequenced during a study of blood T cell repertoires in COVID-19. Study at large: Acute-phase and convalescent COVID-19 samples originated in the United States, Italy and Spain.

The CDR3 covers 14 residues. V lost 2 bases and J lost 5; bases outside the gene matches: 2. Germline V lookup: CDR1 MNHNY, CDR2 SVGAGI (reference sequence). TCRdb keeps only in-frame clones here, not all; method: immunoSEQ multiplex PCR. The sample yields roughly 230,000 clones, roughly 86% seen once. The V call is TRBV6-6, the J call TRBJ1-4; 7 bases match TRBD1. The clonotype comes from a human donor in a cohort sampled during active COVID-19. Sequencing was performed on peripheral blood. The CDR3 here is CASSYRQGNEKLFF. CDR3 DNA sequence: TGTGCCAGCAGTTACAGACAGGGCAATGAAAAACTGTTTTTT.